This record looks at one T cell receptor (beta chain) sequence and its context. Its antigen is as yet unknown. Survey level was the resolution at which the v3.0 immunoSEQ assay ran. Some clones are missing from TCRdb's copy, which holds only in-frame ones; the method was immunoSEQ multiplex PCR. The sample consists of 34,000 or so clones, 70% to 90% of them appearing once. This sample is part of a study of long-term antiretroviral therapy in people with HIV. Study-wide points: Dominance of pre-ART expanded clones persisted, fluctuating and often declining after ART.

V lost 6 bases and J lost 3; bases outside the gene matches: 4. Germline V CDR1 and CDR2: SGHRS, YFSETQ. The CDR3 is 13 amino acids. United States facilities provided treatment to all participants with HIV. The samples, holding about 1-11 million cryopreserved PBMC, were thawed before DNA extraction was carried out. The receptor was isolated from a man aged 18 to 29 with HIV. Sequenced material: unsorted PBMCs, taken about 3.5 years after starting antiretroviral therapy. This chain joins TRBV5-1 and TRBJ2-7, with 9 bases aligning to TRBD2. The CDR3 DNA is TGCGCCAGCACACGAGCGGGGGGCTACGAGCAGTACTTC. This codes for CASTRAGGYEQYF.